The 24 T cell receptor beta chains below come from one sample, sequenced in a study of shared clonotypes between healthy human individuals. Repertoires were generated with immunoSEQ multiplex PCR, while TCRdb's copy carries only in-frame clones and drops some. Counted here are 650,000 to 750,000 clones, approximately 75% occurring once; the ten biggest clones make up around 1.8%. The sequencing sample was made of memory CD4+ T cells sorted from blood. Documented subset: CD45RA-negative fraction. The receptors come from a woman aged 25 to 39 in good health.

The genes are TRBV10-1 and TRBJ2-7; 9 nucleotides line up with TRBD1. V was clipped by 5 bases and J by 4 bases; unmatched bases: 3. Germline assignment: CDR1 WNHNN and CDR2 SYGVQD (reference sequence). This CDR3 has 13 residues. CDR3 residues: CASSTGGLYEQYF. CDR3 coding DNA: TGCGCCAGCAGTACAGGGGGCCTATACGAGCAGTACTTC.

This clone was counted between two and nine times. The identical CDR3 is also encoded by other nucleotide sequences in the sample. The DNA for the CDR3 is TGTGCCAGTAGTACCCAACGGGACACTGAAGCTTTCTTT. It is translated as CASSTQRDTEAFF. The chain recombines TRBV19 with TRBJ1-1; no clear D. V gave up 4 bases and J gave up 3 bases, with 9 bases separating them. Germline V gene sequence: CDR1 LNHDA, CDR2 SQIVND (reference sequence). The CDR3 length is 13 residues.

The chain joins TRBV7-9 to TRBJ1-1; the D is unclear. Per germline, CDR1 SEHNR and CDR2 FQNEAQ (reference sequence). The CDR3 spans 13 residues. V lost 5 bases, J lost 3 bases, and 10 bases lay in between. For the CDR3, the DNA is TGTGCCAGCAGCCAGAGGTCGGACACTGAAGCTTTCTTT. Translating gives CASSQRSDTEAFF.

This clone showed up just once. The V and J genes are TRBV7-9 and TRBJ2-7; D call uncertain. Trimming shortened V by 2 bases and J by 2 bases, and 7 bases separated the two germline ends. This CDR3 region has 13 residues. From germline, CDR1 is SEHNR and CDR2 FQNEAQ (reference sequence). The CDR3: CASSLSSTYEQYF. In DNA, the CDR3 is TGTGCCAGCAGCTTAAGCTCCACCTACGAGCAGTACTTC.

This clone was counted a single time. This chain joins TRBV21-1 and TRBJ2-7; TRBD2, the table's D call, was not compared with the DNA. TRBV21-1 is assigned pseudogene status. The CDR3 totals 14 residues. CDR3 coding DNA: TGTGCCAGCAGCAAACCTAGGTCGACGGACGAGCAGTACTTC. Residues: CASSKPRSTDEQYF.

The CDR3: CSADSAGELFF. The CDR3, as DNA: TGCAGCGCCGATAGCGCCGGGGAGCTGTTTTTT. The gene calls are TRBV29-1 and TRBJ2-2, with D possibly matching TRBD2 (5 bases). The germline V gene encodes CDR1 SQVTM and CDR2 ANQGSEA. V lost 7 bases and J 6 bases, leaving 9 bases between the germline ends. The CDR3 totals 11 residues.

The chain couples TRBV7-9 to TRBJ2-7; 9 nucleotides agree with TRBD2. Germline loops: CDR1 SEHNR, CDR2 FQNEAQ (reference sequence). The CDR3 is 15 amino acids. Trimming took 0 bases from V and 4 from J; bases not matched to a gene: 4. The DNA of the CDR3 is TGTGCCAGCAGCTTAGCGGGGACTAGCCGGTACGAGCAGTACTTC. Encoded protein: CASSLAGTSRYEQYF.

This rearrangement joins TRBV5-1 to TRBJ2-1; 13 nucleotides line up with TRBD2. V gave up 0 bases and J gave up 8 bases; unmatched junction bases: 5. This CDR3 comprises 16 residues. Germline CDR1 SGHRS, CDR2 YFSETQ. CDR3 DNA: TGCGCCAGCAGCTTGGTCGGACTAGCGGGAGCCTATGAGCAGTTCTTC. Translating gives CASSLVGLAGAYEQFF.

V and J are TRBV7-2 and TRBJ2-7; no reliable D call. Germline CDR1 SGHTA, CDR2 FQGNSA. This CDR3 is built from 15 residues. V lost 9 bases to trimming and J lost 2 bases, with 20 bases between them. The CDR3 nucleotides read TGTGCCAGTTCACGTGAGGCCCTCGCTGCCTACGAGCAGTACTTC. It translates to CASSREALAAYEQYF.

The V and J genes are TRBV4-1 and TRBJ1-1; possibly TRBD1 for D (5 bases). CDR1 and CDR2 (germline): MGHRA, YSYEKL. The CDR3 runs 14 residues. The V end was cut by 4 bases, the J end by 1 base, with 10 bases between. Here the CDR3 reads CASSPMTANTEAFF. CDR3 bases: TGCGCCAGCAGCCCAATGACAGCGAACACTGAAGCTTTCTTT.

The V and J genes are TRBV7-3 and TRBJ2-7; D gene ambiguous. The V and J ends lost 0 bases and 3 bases respectively, with 12 bases between them. Germline V gives CDR1 SGHTA, CDR2 FQGTGA. CDR3 length: 15 residues. The CDR3 coding sequence is TGTGCCAGCAGCTTAACCCCTGGGCTCAGCTACGAGCAGTACTTC. Translating gives CASSLTPGLSYEQYF.

The chain combines TRBV11-2 with TRBJ2-5; TRBD2 matches 11 bases. V trimming: 10 bases; J trimming: 5 bases; junction bases outside the gene matches: 9. The CDR3 contains 14 residues. Germline V gene sequence: CDR1 SGHAT, CDR2 FQNNGV. The CDR3 nucleotides are TGTGCCACCAATAGCGGGAGGGCCGGGGAGACCCAGTACTTC. It translates to CATNSGRAGETQYF.

The J gene is TRBJ1-2, the V gene TRBV5-1; 8 nucleotides agree with TRBD1. CDR1 is SGHRS, CDR2 YFSETQ, per germline. V shed 7 bases, J shed 6 bases, and the junction held 5 bases outside the gene matches. The CDR3 sequence is 12 residues long. The CDR3 region has the DNA TGCGCCAGCGGAGGACAGGGCGATGGCTACACCTTC. It translates to CASGGQGDGYTF.

V is TRBV28 and J is TRBJ2-5, with TRBD1 identical over 9 bases. V dropped 5 bases and J dropped 7; count of bases not matched to a gene: 11. Germline loops: CDR1 MDHEN, CDR2 SYDVKM. This CDR3 has 15 amino acids. In DNA, the CDR3 is TGTGCCAGCAGTGCTACAGGGACAGGGAGGCGGACCCAGTACTTC. This encodes CASSATGTGRRTQYF. The full variable domain, in which reference TRBV28 and TRBJ2-5 provide the parts outside the CDR3, is DVKVTQSSRYLVKRTGEKVFLECVQDMDHENMFWYRQDPGLGLRLIYFSYDVKMKEKGDIPEGYSVSREKKERFSLILESASTNQTSMYLCASSATGTGRRTQYFGPGTRLLVL.

The count of this clone is one. Other DNA sequences within the sample encode an identical CDR3. V is TRBV5-1 and J is TRBJ1-2, with 7 positions matching TRBD1. With 4 bases clipped from V and 4 bases from J, the junction kept 4 bases outside the gene matches. Germline CDR1 is SGHRS and CDR2 is YFSETQ. CDR3 size: 13 residues. CDR3: CASSPGQSYGYTF. CDR3 DNA: TGCGCCAGCAGCCCGGGACAGTCCTATGGCTACACCTTC.

The chain combines TRBV4-2 with TRBJ1-3; D might be TRBD1 (5 bases). The germline V gene has CDR1 LGHNA and CDR2 YNFKEQ. The CDR3 loop spans 18 amino acids. V was trimmed by 1 base and J by 0 bases, leaving 16 bases between them. CDR3 nucleotide sequence: TGTGCCAGCAGCCAAGGCCCACAGGCGATGAGCTCTGGAAACACCATATATTTT. This gives the protein CASSQGPQAMSSGNTIYF.

This sequence joins TRBV27 and TRBJ2-7; 7 nucleotides match TRBD1. The CDR3 has 18 amino acids. CDR1 and CDR2 from the germline V gene are MNHEY and SMNVEV (reference sequence). The V segment lost 3 bases and the J segment 1 base; nucleotides outside the gene matches: 15. The CDR3 nucleotides are TGTGCCAGCAGTTTTGGGACAGTTGTCCCATCCCATTCCTACGAGCAGTACTTC. Its protein product is CASSFGTVVPSHSYEQYF.

V gene TRBV30 combines with J gene TRBJ1-5; 7 bases match TRBD1. The CDR3 loop spans 13 amino acids. Germline V gene lookup returns CDR1 GTSNPN and CDR2 SVGIG (reference sequence). After removal of 7 bases from V and 6 bases from J, the junction contained 9 bases not matched to a gene. In DNA form, the CDR3 reads TGTGCCTACGACAGGGTAAGAGGTCAGCCCCAGCATTTT. Its translation: CAYDRVRGQPQHF.

The chain carries TRBV10-3 and TRBJ2-7, with 11 nucleotides matching TRBD2. The V and J ends lost 4 bases and 3 bases, in that order; junction bases with no gene match: 11. Germline CDR1 and CDR2: ENHRY and SYGVKD. The CDR3 sequence is 17 residues long. The CDR3 loop reads CAISGLAGSHDFYEQYF. For the CDR3, the DNA is TGTGCCATCAGTGGACTAGCGGGAAGTCACGACTTCTACGAGCAGTACTTC.

Concerning this clone: Additional DNA sequences in this sample encode the identical CDR3. This rearrangement joins TRBV7-2 to TRBJ2-1, with 7 bases identical to TRBD2. V was clipped by 5 bases and J by 4 bases; unmatched bases: 8. The length of the CDR3 is 15 residues. Germline values: CDR1 SGHTA, CDR2 FQGNSA. CDR3 protein: CASSRPGTTYNEQFF. The CDR3 DNA reads TGTGCCAGCAGCAGACCCGGGACTACATACAATGAGCAGTTCTTC.

The chain joins TRBV6-5 to TRBJ2-1; no clear D gene. V lost 8 bases and J 0 bases, leaving 11 bases between the germline ends. The CDR3 runs to 14 residues. Germline loops: CDR1 MNHEY, CDR2 SVGAGI. The CDR3 reads CASQTVSSYNEQFF. The DNA of the CDR3 is TGTGCCAGCCAAACGGTGAGCTCCTACAATGAGCAGTTCTTC.

V gene TRBV7-2 combines with J gene TRBJ2-7; D is undetermined. Trimming removed 1 base from V and 11 bases from J, with 15 bases in between. CDR1 and CDR2 from the germline V gene are SGHTA and FQGNSA. The CDR3 has 13 amino acids. CDR3 nucleotide sequence: TGTGCCAGCAGCTTAGAGCCTAGTAGTCCTAAGTACTTC. This codes for CASSLEPSSPKYF.

The rearrangement links TRBV6-6 to TRBJ2-7; D gene uncertain. The V end was cut by 6 bases, the J end by 2 bases, with 11 bases between. The CDR3 consists of 13 residues. Germline-derived CDR1 and CDR2 are MNHNY and SVGAGI (reference sequence). The CDR3 DNA sequence: TGTGCCAGCAGCGAACAGATCACCTACGAGCAGTACTTC. It yields the protein CASSEQITYEQYF.

The chain recombines TRBV7-7 with TRBJ2-1; 7 nucleotides match TRBD1. V was pared by 5 bases and J by 6 bases, with 4 bases of the junction left unmatched. The CDR3 spans 13 residues. In germline, CDR1 is SSHAT, CDR2 FNYEAQ (reference sequence). Here the CDR3 reads CASSGNRGNEQFF. In DNA, the CDR3 is TGTGCCAGCAGCGGCAACAGGGGCAATGAGCAGTTCTTC.